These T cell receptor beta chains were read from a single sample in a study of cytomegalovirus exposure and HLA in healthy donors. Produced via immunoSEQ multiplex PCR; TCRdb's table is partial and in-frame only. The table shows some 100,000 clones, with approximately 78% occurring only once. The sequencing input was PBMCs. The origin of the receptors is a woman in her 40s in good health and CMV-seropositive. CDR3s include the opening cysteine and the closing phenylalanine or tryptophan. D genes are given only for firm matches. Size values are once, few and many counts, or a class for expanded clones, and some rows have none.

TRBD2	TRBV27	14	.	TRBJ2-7	CASSFLADSYEQYF	TGTGCCAGCAGTTTCCTAGCGGACTCCTACGAGCAGTACTTC
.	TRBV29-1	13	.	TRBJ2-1	CSVVLPPYNEQFF	TGCAGCGTTGTACTACCCCCTTACAATGAGCAGTTCTTC
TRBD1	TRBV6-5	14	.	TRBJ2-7	CASSYSRDSHEQYF	TGTGCCAGCAGTTACTCGAGGGACAGCCACGAGCAGTACTTC
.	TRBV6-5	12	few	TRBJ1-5	CASSAGRALKHF	TGTGCCAGCAGTGCAGGCCGCGCTTTGAAGCATTTT
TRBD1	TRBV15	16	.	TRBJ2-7	CATSREMTGFSYEQYF	TGTGCCACCAGCAGAGAAATGACAGGGTTTTCCTACGAGCAGTACTTC
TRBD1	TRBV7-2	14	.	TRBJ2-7	CASSYWTGGREQYF	TGTGCCAGCAGCTACTGGACAGGGGGTCGGGAGCAGTACTTC
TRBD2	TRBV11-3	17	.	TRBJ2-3	CASSLRRSGRLPDTQYF	TGTGCCAGCAGCTTAAGGCGTAGCGGGAGACTACCAGATACGCAGTATTTT
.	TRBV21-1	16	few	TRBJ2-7	CASSKTREADSYEQYF	TGTGCCAGCAGCAAAACCCGGGAGGCAGACTCCTACGAGCAGTACTTC
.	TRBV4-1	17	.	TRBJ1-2	CASTATRGNQGDYGYTF	TGCGCCAGCACCGCAACAAGGGGAAATCAAGGGGACTATGGCTACACCTTC
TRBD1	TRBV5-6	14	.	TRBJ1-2	CASRHGTAHYGYTF	TGTGCCAGCAGACATGGGACAGCTCACTATGGCTACACCTTC
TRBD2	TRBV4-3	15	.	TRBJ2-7	CASSRSSGSLYEQYF	TGCGCCAGCAGCCGGAGTAGCGGGAGCCTATACGAGCAGTACTTC
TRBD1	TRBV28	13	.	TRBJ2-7	CASTRTGASEQYF	TGTGCCAGCACACGGACAGGGGCGAGCGAGCAGTACTTC